This T cell receptor beta chain was obtained from a study of shared clonotypes between healthy human individuals. The CDR3 totals 17 residues. Some clones are missing from TCRdb's copy, which holds only in-frame ones; the method was immunoSEQ multiplex PCR. Among 1.5 million to 2.5 million clones listed, roughly 95% were seen once. CD8 cells regarded as naive lacked CD45RO, were positively chosen for CCR7, and omitted terminally differentiated effector memory CD45RA+ cells. This TCR came from a man aged 18-30 years in good health. Material: naive CD8+ T cells sorted from blood. J is TRBJ2-7 and V is TRBV21-1. TRBV21-1 is a pseudogene segment. The CDR3 bases are TGTGCCAGCAGCAAATCTTCTCGGGGCAGACTCTCCTACGAGCAGTACTTC. Amino acid sequence: CASSKSSRGRLSYEQYF.